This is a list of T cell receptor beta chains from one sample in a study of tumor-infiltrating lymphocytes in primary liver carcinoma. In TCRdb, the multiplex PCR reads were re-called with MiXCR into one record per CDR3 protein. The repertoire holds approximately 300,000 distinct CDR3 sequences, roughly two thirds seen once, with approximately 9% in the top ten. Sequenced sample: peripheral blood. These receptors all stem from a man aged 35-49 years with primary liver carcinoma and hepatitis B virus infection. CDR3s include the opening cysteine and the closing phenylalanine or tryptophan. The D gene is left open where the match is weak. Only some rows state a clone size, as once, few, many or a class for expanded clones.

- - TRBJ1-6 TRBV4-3 CASSQDPRRGCTSPLHF TGCGCCAGCAGCCAAGACCCTCGTAGGGGATGTACTTCACCCCTCCACTTT
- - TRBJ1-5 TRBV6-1 CASSEAPIGSNQPQHF TGTGCCAGCAGTGAAGCGCCAATAGGTAGCAATCAGCCCCAGCATTTT
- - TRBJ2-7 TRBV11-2 CASSLVGGTRTGEEYF TGTGCCAGCAGCTTAGTAGGCGGGACAAGGACAGGCGAGGAGTACTTC
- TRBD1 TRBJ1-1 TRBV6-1 CASNRRTGINTEAFF TGTGCCAGCAATCGCCGGACAGGCATAAACACTGAAGCTTTCTTT
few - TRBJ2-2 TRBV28 CASSFGAGELFF TGTGCCAGCAGTTTTGGTGCCGGGGAGCTGTTTTTT
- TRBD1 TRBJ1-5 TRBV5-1 CASSLEGGGQPQHF TGCGCCAGCAGCTTGGAAGGGGGCGGGCAGCCCCAGCATTTT
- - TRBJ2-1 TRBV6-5 CASRSTGSSYNEQFF TGTGCCAGCAGGTCCACAGGGAGCTCCTACAATGAGCAGTTCTTC
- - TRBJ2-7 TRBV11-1 CVTSLAYDRTSNEQYF TGTGTCACCAGCTTAGCCTACGACAGGACCTCCAACGAGCAGTACTTC
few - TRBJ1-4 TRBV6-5 CASSSAGATNEKLFF TGTGCCAGCAGTTCCGCCGGGGCTACCAATGAAAAACTGTTTTTT
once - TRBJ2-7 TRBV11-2 CASILNPTPPQGEQYF TGTGCCAGCATCTTAAATCCAACCCCCCCACAGGGAGAGCAGTACTTC
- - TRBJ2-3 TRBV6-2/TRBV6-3 CASTQRDTRYF TGTGCCAGCACACAGAGAGATACGCGGTATTTT
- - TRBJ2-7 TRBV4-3 CARSQDHDSREQYF TGCGCCAGAAGCCAAGATCATGACAGTCGGGAGCAGTACTTC
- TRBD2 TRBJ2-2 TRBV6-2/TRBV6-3 CASSYSSKRETNTGELFF TGTGCCAGCAGTTACTCGAGCAAGCGGGAGACTAACACCGGGGAGCTGTTTTTT
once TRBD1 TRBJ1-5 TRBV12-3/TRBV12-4 CASSPQWTGGNQPQHF TGTGCCAGCAGTCCTCAATGGACAGGGGGGAATCAGCCCCAGCATTTT
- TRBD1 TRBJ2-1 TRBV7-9 CASSPTGGLQQFF TGTGCCAGCAGCCCCACAGGGGGACTTCAGCAGTTCTTC
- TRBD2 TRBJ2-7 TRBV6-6 CASSYSIQGGSLYEQHF TGTGCCAGCAGTTACTCGATCCAAGGCGGGAGTCTATATGAGCAGCACTTC
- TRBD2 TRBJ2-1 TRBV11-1 CVSSPTSGRPTAYNEQFF TGTGTCAGCAGTCCTACTAGCGGGAGGCCCACCGCCTACAATGAGCAGTTCTTC
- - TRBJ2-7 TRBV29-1 CSDGEMGFSYEQYF TGCAGCGATGGGGAGATGGGGTTCTCCTACGAGCAGTACTTC
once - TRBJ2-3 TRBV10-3 CAVSEEHGGETQYF TGTGCCGTCAGTGAGGAACATGGAGGGGAGACGCAGTATTTT
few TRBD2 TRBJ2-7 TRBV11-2 CASSFPPGTSGDEQYF TGTGCCAGCAGCTTTCCCCCTGGGACTAGCGGTGACGAGCAGTACTTC
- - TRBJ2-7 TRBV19 CASSIALFYEQYF TGTGCCAGTAGTATCGCACTCTTCTACGAGCAGTACTTC
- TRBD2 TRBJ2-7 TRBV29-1 CSAFPGLAGEQYF TGCAGCGCCTTTCCGGGACTAGCGGGCGAGCAGTACTTC
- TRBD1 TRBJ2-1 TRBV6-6 CASSYSRDREFYEQFF TGTGCCAGCAGCTACTCGAGGGACAGGGAGTTTTACGAGCAGTTCTTC
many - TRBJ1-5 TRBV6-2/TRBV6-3 CASSYYRVGTNQPQHF TGTGCCAGCAGTTACTATAGGGTCGGGACCAATCAGCCCCAGCATTTT
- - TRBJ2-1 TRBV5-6 CASSFGARGSYNEQFF TGTGCCAGCAGCTTCGGGGCTAGGGGGTCCTACAATGAGCAGTTCTTC
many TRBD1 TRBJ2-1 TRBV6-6 CASSYPFAGTGGNEQFF TGTGCCAGCAGTTACCCTTTTGCCGGGACAGGGGGAAATGAGCAGTTCTTC
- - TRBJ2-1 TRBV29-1 CSAVRYEQFF TGCAGTGCTGTACGGTATGAGCAGTTCTTC
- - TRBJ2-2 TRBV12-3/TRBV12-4 CASSVQGATGELLF TGTGCCAGCAGTGTTCAGGGAGCCACCGGGGAGCTGCTTTTT
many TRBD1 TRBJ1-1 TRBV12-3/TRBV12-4 CASSSAGTANTEAFF TGTGCCAGCAGCAGCGCCGGGACAGCGAACACTGAAGCTTTCTTT
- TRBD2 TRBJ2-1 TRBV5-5 CASSHPPGLPNNEQFF TGTGCCAGCAGCCACCCCCCGGGACTACCAAACAATGAGCAGTTCTTC
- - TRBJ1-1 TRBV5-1 CASSFSGLNTEAFF TGCGCCAGCAGCTTTTCAGGTTTGAACACTGAAGCTTTCTTT
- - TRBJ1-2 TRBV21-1 CASGRTGGNGYTF TGTGCCAGCGGGAGGACAGGGGGTAATGGCTACACCTTC
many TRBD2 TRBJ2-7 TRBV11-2 CASSVTSGTYEQYF TGTGCCAGCAGTGTGACTAGCGGGACCTACGAGCAGTACTTC
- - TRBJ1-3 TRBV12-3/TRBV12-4 CASSSHAGNTIYF TGTGCCAGCAGTTCCCACGCTGGAAACACCATATATTTT
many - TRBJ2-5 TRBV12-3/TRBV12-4 CASSYHSQETQYF TGTGCCAGCAGTTACCACTCCCAAGAGACCCAGTACTTC
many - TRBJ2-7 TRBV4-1 CASSQGLPISYEQYF TGCGCCAGCAGCCAAGGACTCCCGATATCCTACGAGCAGTACTTC
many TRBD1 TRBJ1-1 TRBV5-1 CASSFDRGGNTEAFF TGCGCCAGCAGCTTCGACAGGGGCGGGAACACTGAAGCTTTCTTT
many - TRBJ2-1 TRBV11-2 CASSLRGRGARYNEQFF TGTGCCAGCAGCCTAAGAGGCCGGGGGGCGCGATACAATGAGCAGTTCTTC
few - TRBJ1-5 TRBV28 CASSSRGRYVQPQHF TGTGCCAGCAGTTCCCGGGGGCGCTATGTTCAGCCCCAGCATTTT
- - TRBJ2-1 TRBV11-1 CASSPLVGLRGEQFF TGTGCCAGCAGCCCATTGGTGGGGCTCAGGGGTGAGCAGTTCTTC
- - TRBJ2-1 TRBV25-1 CASSGTFNEQFF TGTGCCAGCAGTGGTACCTTCAATGAGCAGTTCTTC
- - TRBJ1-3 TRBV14 CASSKTGGTIYF TGTGCCAGCAGCAAAACGGGAGGCACCATATATTTT
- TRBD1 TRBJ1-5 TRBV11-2 CASSLDRTGNQPQHF TGTGCCAGCAGCTTAGATCGGACAGGGAATCAGCCCCAGCATTTT
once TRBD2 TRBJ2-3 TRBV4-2 CASSQASRLAGIHTQYF TGTGCCAGCAGCCAAGCAAGCAGACTAGCGGGAATACATACGCAGTATTTT
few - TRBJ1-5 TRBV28 CASSLSSGVGWQPQHF TGTGCCAGCAGTTTATCATCAGGGGTGGGATGGCAGCCCCAGCATTTT
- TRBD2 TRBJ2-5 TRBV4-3 CGSSQYLAEEETQYF TGCGGTAGCAGCCAATATCTAGCGGAGGAAGAGACCCAGTACTTC
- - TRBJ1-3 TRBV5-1 CASSSGVIGNTIYF TGCGCCAGCAGCTCGGGAGTAATTGGAAACACCATATATTTT
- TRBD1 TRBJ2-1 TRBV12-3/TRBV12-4 CTSSLRQGTYNEHFF TGTACCAGCAGTTTGAGACAGGGCACCTACAATGAGCACTTCTTC
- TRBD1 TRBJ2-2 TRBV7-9 CASSPPPGGETGELFF TGTGCCAGCAGCCCCCCCCCAGGGGGCGAAACCGGGGAGCTGTTTTTT
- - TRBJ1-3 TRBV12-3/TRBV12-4 CASSFKDSGNTIYF TGTGCCAGCAGTTTTAAGGATTCTGGAAACACCATATATTTT
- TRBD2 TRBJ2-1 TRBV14 CASSRTSNEQLF TGTGCCAGCAGCCGGACTAGCAACGAGCAGCTCTTC
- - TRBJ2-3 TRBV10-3 CVIRDTDTQYF TGTGTCATCAGGGACACAGATACGCAGTATTTT
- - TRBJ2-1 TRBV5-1 CASSLSDSRYNEQFF TGCGCCAGCAGCTTGTCGGACAGTCGATACAATGAGCAGTTCTTC
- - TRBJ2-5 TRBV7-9 CASSLLSRNEQYF TGTGCCAGCAGCCTCTTAAGTAGGAATGAGCAGTACTTC
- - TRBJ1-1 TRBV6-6 CVSSYRRDANTEAFF TGTGTCAGCAGTTACCGGAGGGACGCGAACACTGAAGCTTTCTTT
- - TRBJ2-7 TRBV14 CASSPTGRTDRQEQYF TGTGCCAGCAGCCCTACAGGGCGTACCGACAGGCAAGAGCAGTACTTC
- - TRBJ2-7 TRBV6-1 CTSNPPESYEQYF TGTACCAGCAACCCCCCGGAGAGCTACGAGCAGTACTTC
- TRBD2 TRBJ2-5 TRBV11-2 CASSALAGWGETQYF TGTGCCAGCAGCGCCCTAGCGGGGTGGGGAGAGACCCAGTACTTC
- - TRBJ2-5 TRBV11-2 CASGFKTWQETQYF TGTGCCAGCGGCTTTAAAACATGGCAAGAGACCCAGTACTTC